Listed here is a single T cell receptor beta chain. The sample comes from a study of PD-L1 blockade in urothelial cancer. Generated by immunoSEQ multiplex PCR, the TCRdb table keeps only in-frame clones and is missing some. The data show more than 60,000 clones, with roughly 90% seen just once and 11% held by the top ten. Time point in this sample: peripheral blood 6 weeks after treatment start. The study enrolled patients with locally advanced or metastatic urothelial carcinoma. Germline V gene sequence: CDR1 SGHAT, CDR2 FQNNGV. V gave up 3 bases and J gave up 8 bases, with 11 bases separating them. The CDR3 spans 14 residues.

The clonotype originates from a man aged 55-75 years with urothelial cancer. This chain connects TRBV11-2 to TRBJ1-6; D perhaps matches TRBD1 (5 bases). Sequenced material: PBMCs, taken around atezolizumab (anti-PD-L1) treatment. CDR3 residues: CASSFFGGDSPLHF. CDR3 bases: TGTGCCAGCAGCTTTTTCGGAGGGGATTCACCCCTCCACTTT.